The rows below give T cell receptor beta chains drawn from one sample of a study of glioma-infiltrating T cells. Each CDR3 protein gets one entry after TCRdb re-called the multiplex PCR reads with MiXCR. The data hold approximately 120,000 distinct CDR3 sequences, with less than 30% observed a single time. The sequenced sample was glioma tissue, nonneoplastic brain tissue, or PBMCs (not recorded which). These receptors were collected from a human donor with low-grade glioma or glioblastoma, undergoing nonglioma brain surgery, or in good health (not recorded which). Both conserved end residues are trimmed from each CDR3. Clone size is shown for a subset of rows, as once, few, many or a class of expanded clone.

v_call	j_call	clone_size	cdr3_aa
TRBV10-3	TRBJ2-3	many	AITSGTSTDTQY
TRBV4-1	TRBJ1-4	many	ASSPGTGSEKLF
TRBV30	TRBJ1-4	-	AWSPGTLNEKLF
TRBV7-9	TRBJ1-2	many	ASSPLPVRGYT
TRBV20-1	TRBJ2-7	many	SASGSFSHEQY
TRBV3-1	TRBJ1-1	many	ASSQDSDTEAF
TRBV7-9	TRBJ2-2	many	ASSSTRTGTAITGELF
TRBV12-3/TRBV12-4	TRBJ2-2	few	ASSLTGEAGELF
TRBV7-9	TRBJ2-1	-	ASSFPLAGGPYNEQF
TRBV28	TRBJ2-7	few	ASSLSAGPLGEQY
TRBV5-4	TRBJ2-1	few	ASSLVGAVYNEQF
TRBV6-1	TRBJ1-2	many	ASSVYSNYGYT
TRBV7-2	TRBJ1-4	few	ASSVQIGSNEKLF
TRBV4-3	TRBJ2-7	-	ASSQDYSSQGAYEQY
TRBV29-1	TRBJ1-1	few	SVGGTEAF
TRBV30	TRBJ2-2	few	ACPPAAGGNTGELF
TRBV11-2	TRBJ2-3	many	ASSFPRGAGSTDTQY
TRBV10-2	TRBJ2-7	-	ASSQAETRPNEQY
TRBV10-2	TRBJ1-1	-	ASSDVNTEAF
TRBV7-6	TRBJ2-1	many	ASSHGTSGRADGEQF
TRBV6-1	TRBJ1-5	many	ASSAFLGSNQPQH
TRBV19	TRBJ2-7	many	ASGDRASEQY
TRBV7-2	TRBJ2-5	-	ASSPGTGKTQY
TRBV7-3	TRBJ1-1	many	ASSMGDRRNTEAF
TRBV28	TRBJ2-3	many	ASSSGASGSHTDTQY
TRBV29-1	TRBJ2-1	many	SVDQYNEQF
TRBV29-1	TRBJ1-2	many	SVEAQGETRGYT
TRBV12-3/TRBV12-4	TRBJ2-1	many	ASRGTSGGGEQF
TRBV2	TRBJ1-1	many	ASTLLGGALTEAF
TRBV28	TRBJ2-5	many	ASSFGERAPQETQY
TRBV20-1	TRBJ1-1	many	SARGQGAVTEAF
TRBV29-1	TRBJ1-6	-	SVRLGPNSPLH
TRBV20-1	TRBJ2-7	many	SAVSALVHGQY
TRBV5-4	TRBJ1-1	-	ASSLVSDTGAF
TRBV7-6	TRBJ1-4	many	ASSLRGPNEKLF
TRBV14	TRBJ2-3	many	ASSQELIRTADTQY
TRBV5-1	TRBJ2-3	many	ASSLAGLAGRDTQY
TRBV7-2	TRBJ2-7	many	ASSLEPSGDSYEQY
TRBV18	TRBJ1-1	many	ASSPGRTDMNTEAF
TRBV20-1	TRBJ2-7	many	SARETTHTFSYEQY
TRBV6-2/TRBV6-3	TRBJ2-7	-	ASSYPTTGPYEQY
TRBV5-1	TRBJ2-4	-	ASSLGLAGAKVAKNIQY
TRBV12-5	TRBJ1-2	few	ASGLLTQGAEGYT
TRBV5-1	TRBJ1-5	many	ASSPTPGGNQPQH
TRBV19	TRBJ1-2	-	ASSETFSANYGYT